The next 18 T cell receptor beta chains were all read from a single sample in a study of shared clonotypes between healthy human individuals. The table came from immunoSEQ multiplex PCR; TCRdb's copy has only in-frame clones and leaves some out. The sample records about 2.4 million clones, roughly 93% being singletons. Sequenced input: naive CD4+ T cells from PBMCs. As for subset: CD45RA+ positively selected. Receptor source: a man between 18 and 29 years old in good health. Some clones in this sample may be carry-over from other donors' samples.

The chain is built from TRBV5-1 and TRBJ2-1; 12 bases are a match to TRBD2. Trimming removed 4 bases from V and 8 bases from J; junction bases left unmatched: 4. Germline-derived CDR1 and CDR2 are SGHRS and YFSETQ. This CDR3 has 14 amino acids. CDR3 amino acids: CASSRLAGEYEQFF. CDR3 nucleotide sequence: TGCGCCAGCAGCCGACTAGCGGGAGAGTATGAGCAGTTCTTC.

The chain joins TRBV27 to TRBJ2-6; possible D gene TRBD1, 6 bases. CDR1 is MNHEY, CDR2 SMNVEV, per germline (reference sequence). The CDR3 consists of 17 residues. V lost 8 bases to trimming and J lost 4 bases, with 21 bases between them. The CDR3: CASGPLGGGPGANVLTF. For the CDR3, the DNA is TGTGCCAGCGGCCCCCTGGGTGGGGGCCCGGGGGCCAACGTCCTGACTTTC.

This sequence joins TRBV6-1 and TRBJ1-5, with TRBD1 matching 8 bases. CDR1 is MNHNS and CDR2 is SASEGT in the germline V gene. The CDR3 sequence is 15 residues long. Unmatched junction bases numbered 15, after V lost 2 bases and J lost 15 bases. The CDR3 region has the DNA TGTGCCAGCAGTGAATTACGACAGGGGCCTGATTCTCCGCATTTT. It yields the protein CASSELRQGPDSPHF.

A single count supports this clone. V gene TRBV14 combines with J gene TRBJ2-1; D call uncertain. Germline assignment: CDR1 SGHDN and CDR2 FVKESK. The V end was cut by 1 base, the J end by 10 bases, with 14 bases between. This CDR3 has 14 residues. The CDR3 coding sequence is TGTGCCAGCAGCCAAGTACTTAGGATGAACGAGCAGTTCTTC. Encoded protein: CASSQVLRMNEQFF.

The chain uses TRBV5-1 and TRBJ2-7; the match to TRBD1 covers 10 bases. CDR3 length: 17 residues. Germline CDR1 reads SGHRS; CDR2 reads YFSETQ. J was trimmed by 6 bases and V by 5 bases; bases with no gene match: 17. CDR3 amino acids: CASSQLTYRDRGGEQYF. CDR3 bases: TGCGCCAGCAGTCAGCTTACTTACCGGGACAGGGGCGGCGAGCAGTACTTC. Together with reference TRBV5-1 and TRBJ2-7, the CDR3 gives the full variable domain: KAGVTQTPRYLIKTRGQQVTLSCSPISGHRSVSWYQQTPGQGLQFLFEYFSETQRNKGNFPGRFSGRQFSNSRSEMNVSTLELGDSALYLCASSQLTYRDRGGEQYFGPGTRLTVT.

The rearrangement joins TRBV9 to TRBJ2-7, with 11 nucleotides matching TRBD1. The CDR3 consists of 14 residues. J gave up 10 bases and V 3 bases, and 9 bases lay outside the gene matches. Germline CDR1 is SGDLS and CDR2 is YYNGEE. CDR3 protein: CASSAGQGARSQYF. The CDR3 DNA follows: TGTGCCAGCAGCGCCGGACAGGGGGCGAGGTCCCAGTACTTC.

V gene TRBV4-2 combines with J gene TRBJ2-7, with 9 bases matching TRBD2. Germline lookup yields CDR1 LGHNA and CDR2 YNFKEQ. The V and J ends lost 1 base and 1 base, in that order; junction bases with no gene match: 5. The CDR3 runs to 16 residues. The CDR3 is CASSQAETSGSYEQYF. The CDR3 bases are TGTGCCAGCAGCCAAGCGGAGACTAGCGGATCCTACGAGCAGTACTTC.

The chain has TRBV7-8 and TRBJ1-4; maybe TRBD1 (6 bases). The CDR3 length is 15 residues. V was clipped by 5 bases and J by 5 bases, with 15 bases between them. Germline V gene sequence: CDR1 SGHVS, CDR2 FQNEAQ. The CDR3 sequence: CASSPTGKNNEKLFF. DNA for the CDR3: TGTGCCAGCAGCCCTACAGGGAAAAACAATGAAAAACTGTTTTTT.

The gene calls are TRBV7-2 and TRBJ2-1; 12 positions match TRBD2. V shed 2 bases, J shed 7 bases, and the junction held 3 bases outside the gene matches. This CDR3 spans 15 amino acids. Germline assignment: CDR1 SGHTA and CDR2 FQGNSA. The CDR3 protein is CASSLSTSGRNEQFF. DNA for the CDR3: TGTGCCAGCAGCTTAAGTACTAGCGGGAGGAATGAGCAGTTCTTC.

The rearrangement links TRBV30 to TRBJ2-7, with D unresolved. Trimming cost V 8 bases and J 2 bases, with 10 bases left between them. Germline V lookup: CDR1 GTSNPN, CDR2 SVGIG (reference sequence). This CDR3 is built from 11 residues. In DNA, the CDR3 is TGTGCCACGGCCTCTGCCTACGAGCAGTACTTC. Protein product: CATASAYEQYF.

This CDR3 is CAAMRGWSLTGETQYF. The CDR3 DNA sequence: TGTGCTGCTATGAGGGGTTGGTCGTTAACTGGAGAGACCCAGTACTTC. V gene TRBV6-6 combines with J gene TRBJ2-5; D may correspond to TRBD1 or TRBD2 (5 bases each). Germline assignment: CDR1 MNHNY and CDR2 SVGAGI (reference sequence). The CDR3 runs to 16 residues.

CDR3 region: CASSPQGTYGYTF. The CDR3 region has the DNA TGTGCCAGCAGCCCGCAGGGGACCTATGGCTACACCTTC. The rearrangement uses TRBV2 and TRBJ1-2; a weak D match, TRBD1 (6 bases). Germline CDR1 is SNHLY and CDR2 is FYNNEI. Trimming stripped 6 bases from V and 4 bases from J, with 12 bases between. The CDR3 sequence is 13 residues long.

CDR3 region: CASSLRGLARSTDTQYF. DNA for the CDR3: TGCGCCAGCAGCTTGAGGGGACTAGCGCGAAGCACAGATACGCAGTATTTT. V usage is TRBV5-1 and J usage is TRBJ2-3, with 10 bases matching TRBD2. V gave up 1 base and J gave up 0 bases; unmatched junction bases: 5. Germline lookup yields CDR1 SGHRS and CDR2 YFSETQ. The CDR3 consists of 17 residues.

The chain employs TRBV5-5 and TRBJ1-4, with a weak D call TRBD1 (5 bases). The CDR3 has 14 residues. V was pared by 2 bases and J by 4 bases, with 9 bases between. CDR1 and CDR2 (germline): SGHKS, YYEKEE (reference sequence). CDR3 DNA: TGTGCCAGCAGCTTAGGGGTCCTTAATGAAAAACTGTTTTTT. Translation: CASSLGVLNEKLFF.

The J gene is TRBJ1-4, the V gene TRBV2; D gene ambiguous. The CDR3 runs to 13 residues. Between the trimmed V and J ends, which lost 6 bases and 8 bases, there was a span of 13 bases. CDR1 is SNHLY, CDR2 FYNNEI, per germline. The DNA for the CDR3 is TGTGCCAGCAGGCAGGCTTCAGCGGAAAAACTGTTTTTT. It yields the protein CASRQASAEKLFF.

This clone was found once. The chain links TRBV18 to TRBJ1-2; no reliable D call. From germline, CDR1 is KGHSH and CDR2 LQKENI. V gave up 4 bases and J gave up 2 bases, with 8 bases separating them. This CDR3 is 13 amino acids long. This chain's CDR3 is CASSQALNYGYTF. CDR3 nucleotide sequence: TGTGCCAGCTCACAAGCCCTAAACTATGGCTACACCTTC. Drawing the rest from reference TRBV18 and TRBJ1-2, the complete variable domain is NAGVMQNPRHLVRRRGQEARLRCSPMKGHSHVYWYRQLPEEGLKFMVYLQKENIIDESGMPKERFSAEFPKEGPSILRIQQVVRGDSAAYFCASSQALNYGYTFGSGTRLTVV.

J is TRBJ2-7 and V is TRBV4-1; 8 positions match TRBD2. The V gene end was trimmed by 4 bases and the J gene end by 6 bases; junction bases not matched to a gene: 5. The CDR3 has 13 residues. Germline V CDR1 and CDR2: MGHRA, YSYEKL. The CDR3 DNA reads as TGCGCCAGCAGCCGCGCGCTAGCGGGCGAGCAGTACTTC. Translated: CASSRALAGEQYF.

This chain connects TRBV7-3 to TRBJ1-5; D unresolved. The CDR3 loop spans 13 amino acids. Germline-derived CDR1 and CDR2 are SGHTA and FQGTGA. Trimming took off 1 base at V and 5 bases at J, with 6 bases between the two ends. The CDR3: CASSLSPDQPQHF. In DNA form, the CDR3 reads TGTGCCAGCAGCTTAAGCCCCGATCAGCCCCAGCATTTT.